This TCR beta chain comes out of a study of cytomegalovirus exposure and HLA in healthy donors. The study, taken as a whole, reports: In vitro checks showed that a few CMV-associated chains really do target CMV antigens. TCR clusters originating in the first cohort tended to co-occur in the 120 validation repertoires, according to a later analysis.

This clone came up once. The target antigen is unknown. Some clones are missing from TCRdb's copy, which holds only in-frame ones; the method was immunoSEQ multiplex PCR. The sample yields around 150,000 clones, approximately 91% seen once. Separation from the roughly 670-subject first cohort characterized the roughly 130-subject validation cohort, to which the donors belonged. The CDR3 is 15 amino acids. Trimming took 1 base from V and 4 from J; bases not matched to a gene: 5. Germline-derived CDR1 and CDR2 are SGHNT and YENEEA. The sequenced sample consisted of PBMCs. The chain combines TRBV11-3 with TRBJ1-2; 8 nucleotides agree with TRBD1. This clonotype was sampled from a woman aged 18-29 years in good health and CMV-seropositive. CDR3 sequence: CASSLGAGGLYGYTF. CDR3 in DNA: TGTGCCAGCAGCTTAGGGGCAGGGGGCCTCTATGGCTACACCTTC.